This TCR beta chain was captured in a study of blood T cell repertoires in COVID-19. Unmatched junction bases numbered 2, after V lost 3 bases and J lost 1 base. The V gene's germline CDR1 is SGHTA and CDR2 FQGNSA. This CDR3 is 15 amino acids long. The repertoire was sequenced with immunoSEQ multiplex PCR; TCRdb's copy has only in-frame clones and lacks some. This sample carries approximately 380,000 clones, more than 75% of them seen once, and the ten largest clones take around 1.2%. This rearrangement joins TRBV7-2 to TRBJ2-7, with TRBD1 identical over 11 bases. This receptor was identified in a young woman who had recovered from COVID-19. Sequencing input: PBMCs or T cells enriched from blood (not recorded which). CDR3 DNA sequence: TGTGCCAGCAGCTTGGACAGGGGGCTATCCTACGAGCAGTACTTC. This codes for CASSLDRGLSYEQYF.